The 30 T cell receptor beta chains below were found in one sample sequenced in a study of T cell changes during pregnancy in multiple sclerosis. This table comes from immunoSEQ multiplex PCR, and its TCRdb copy is limited to in-frame clones, with some not included. The sample shows about 100,000 clones, 94% of them seen only once. The specimen comprised peripheral blood, sampled before pregnancy. These receptor sequences come from a female donor with multiple sclerosis, enrolled in a pregnancy study.

CDR3 bases: TGTGCCAGCAGCCCTCAAGCGTCCACCGGGGAGCTGTTTTTT. This translates into CASSPQASTGELFF. The chain links TRBV2 to TRBJ2-2; D ambiguous. Germline CDR1 SNHLY, CDR2 FYNNEI. The CDR3 consists of 14 residues. The ends were cut back, 6 bases at V and 4 bases at J, with 12 bases in the middle.

The gene calls are TRBV18 and TRBJ2-3, with 8 positions matching TRBD2. CDR3 length equals 15 residues. Germline assignment: CDR1 KGHSH and CDR2 LQKENI. V shed 3 bases and J 7 bases; nucleotides not matched to a gene: 9. The CDR3 DNA follows: TGTGCCAGCTCACCCCTCGGACTAGCCGAAAATACGCAGTATTTT. Amino acids: CASSPLGLAENTQYF.

The chain carries TRBV28 and TRBJ2-7, with TRBD1 as a possible D gene (6 bases). Germline CDR1 reads MDHEN; CDR2 reads SYDVKM. The CDR3 is 15 amino acids. V was pared by 5 bases and J by 5 bases, with 19 bases between. This CDR3 reads CASSGADSLVNEQYF. CDR3 coding DNA: TGTGCCAGCAGTGGGGCGGACAGCTTGGTGAACGAGCAGTACTTC. Full variable domain (outside the CDR3, taken from reference TRBV28 and TRBJ2-7): DVKVTQSSRYLVKRTGEKVFLECVQDMDHENMFWYRQDPGLGLRLIYFSYDVKMKEKGDIPEGYSVSREKKERFSLILESASTNQTSMYLCASSGADSLVNEQYFGPGTRLTVT.

The genes are TRBV19 and TRBJ1-2; 8 bases are a match to TRBD1. With 6 bases clipped from V and 6 bases from J, the junction kept 6 bases outside the gene matches. The CDR3 has 13 residues. Germline V gene lookup returns CDR1 LNHDA and CDR2 SQIVND (reference sequence). The DNA for the CDR3 is TGTGCCAGTAGAGACAGGGGTCTCCATGGCTACACCTTC. It translates to CASRDRGLHGYTF.

The genes are TRBV7-8 and TRBJ1-5; TRBD1 matches at 10 bases. Germline V gives CDR1 SGHVS, CDR2 FQNEAQ. This CDR3 is built from 15 residues. V gave up 3 bases and J gave up 3 bases; unmatched junction bases: 2. CDR3 DNA sequence: TGTGCCAGCAGCTTGGGACAGGGGATCAATCAGCCCCAGCATTTT. The encoded protein is CASSLGQGINQPQHF.

The chain is built from TRBV28 and TRBJ2-5, with 14 bases that match TRBD2. Looked up from germline, CDR1 is MDHEN and CDR2 is SYDVKM. The junction had 9 bases not matched to a gene; V was cut back by 3 bases and J by 3 bases. CDR3 length: 18 amino acids. The CDR3 DNA reads as TGTGCCAGCAGTTTTTGGGTCGGGACTAGCGGGAGAAAAGAGACCCAGTACTTC. Translation gives CASSFWVGTSGRKETQYF.

The table lists this clone with a count of one. The V gene is TRBV18, the J gene TRBJ1-1, with D possibly matching TRBD1 (5 bases). The ends were cut back, 2 bases at V and 2 bases at J, with 9 bases in the middle. Germline CDR1 reads KGHSH; CDR2 reads LQKENI. CDR3 length: 14 residues. This chain's CDR3 is CASSPGRGNTEAFF. CDR3 DNA: TGTGCCAGCTCACCAGGGAGGGGAAACACTGAAGCTTTCTTT. Drawing the rest from reference TRBV18 and TRBJ1-1, the complete variable domain is NAGVMQNPRHLVRRRGQEARLRCSPMKGHSHVYWYRQLPEEGLKFMVYLQKENIIDESGMPKERFSAEFPKEGPSILRIQQVVRGDSAAYFCASSPGRGNTEAFFGQGTRLTVV.

The chain has TRBV6-5 and TRBJ2-1, with 12 nucleotides matching TRBD2. The CDR3 length is 15 residues. Germline CDR1 reads MNHEY; CDR2 reads SVGAGI. Germline trimming cut 6 bases from V and 5 bases from J; bases unmatched to any gene: 5. CDR3 in amino acids: CASSLLAGGNNEQFF. The CDR3 nucleotides are TGTGCCAGCAGCCTACTAGCGGGAGGAAACAATGAGCAGTTCTTC.

The gene calls are TRBV19 and TRBJ1-2; 9 bases fit TRBD1. Losses at the gene ends were 5 bases for V and 8 bases for J; bases not matched to a gene: 9. CDR3 length: 14 amino acids. The germline V gene encodes CDR1 LNHDA and CDR2 SQIVND (reference sequence). CDR3 nucleotide sequence: TGTGCCAGTAGTCCCGGGACAGGGATATTGGGCTACACCTTC. Residues: CASSPGTGILGYTF.

The chain couples TRBV5-1 to TRBJ2-5, with TRBD2 matching over 9 bases. Germline V gives CDR1 SGHRS, CDR2 YFSETQ. The V and J ends lost 4 bases and 4 bases, in that order; junction bases with no gene match: 17. This CDR3 is built from 18 residues. The CDR3 reads CASSLSGPSGILRETQYF. For the CDR3, the DNA is TGCGCCAGCAGCCTCTCCGGGCCTAGCGGGATCTTAAGAGAGACCCAGTACTTC.

About this clone itself: An end of the junction does not agree with germline; a read error may underlie this. This chain's CDR3 is CSVEGRGGDTIYF. The CDR3 nucleotides read TGCAGCGTTGAAGGGAGAGGTGGAGACACCATATATTTT. V usage is TRBV29-1 and J usage is TRBJ1-3; D uncertain. The V gene's germline CDR1 is SQVTM and CDR2 ANQGSEA. The CDR3 totals 13 residues.

The V and J genes are TRBV2 and TRBJ2-3; 13 nucleotides match TRBD2. This CDR3 contains 14 residues. V shed 8 bases and J 10 bases; nucleotides not matched to a gene: 9. Germline CDR1 is SNHLY and CDR2 is FYNNEI. The CDR3 bases are TGTGCCAGCGGGACTAGCGGGATCCTTGACCCGCAGTATTTT. As protein: CASGTSGILDPQYF.

The V call is TRBV7-2, the J call TRBJ2-1; no reliable D call. There are 16 residues in the CDR3. Trimming pared 5 bases from V and 0 bases from J, leaving 14 bases between. Germline loops: CDR1 SGHTA, CDR2 FQGNSA. In nucleotides, the CDR3 is TGTGCCAGCAGCCTCACTGGCTCTAGCTCCTACAATGAGCAGTTCTTC. It yields the protein CASSLTGSSSYNEQFF.

This clone appeared a single time. The chain uses TRBV4-2 and TRBJ1-5, with D perhaps TRBD1 (5 bases). Germline CDR1 is LGHNA and CDR2 is YNFKEQ. The CDR3 spans 15 residues. V dropped 0 bases and J dropped 11 bases, with 17 bases sitting between them. CDR3 DNA: TGTGCCAGCAGCCAAGAGGCCAGGGCCGGGTCATCCCAGCATTTT. This translates into CASSQEARAGSSQHF.

V and J are TRBV5-1 and TRBJ1-1; 7 bases are a match to TRBD1. The CDR3 runs to 16 residues. Germline values: CDR1 SGHRS, CDR2 YFSETQ. With V trimmed by 2 bases and J by 3 bases, 10 bases remained unmatched. The CDR3 here is CASSLPDRDPDTEAFF. In DNA, the CDR3 is TGCGCCAGCAGCTTACCCGACAGGGACCCGGACACTGAAGCTTTCTTT.

The V call is TRBV7-9, the J call TRBJ1-1; D is undetermined. Germline V gene lookup returns CDR1 SEHNR and CDR2 FQNEAQ (reference sequence). This CDR3 spans 11 amino acids. Trimming left V 2 bases short and J 8 bases short, with 6 bases between. This CDR3 reads CASSLFTEAFF. The CDR3 bases are TGTGCCAGCAGCTTATTTACAGAAGCTTTCTTT.

V gene TRBV5-1 combines with J gene TRBJ2-1; 9 bases match TRBD1. CDR3 length: 15 residues. Losses at the gene ends were 1 base for V and 9 bases for J; bases not matched to a gene: 8. CDR1 and CDR2 (germline): SGHRS, YFSETQ. CDR3: CASSLRTGAVGEQFF. The CDR3 DNA reads as TGCGCCAGCAGCTTGAGGACAGGGGCAGTCGGTGAGCAGTTCTTC. Filled out from reference TRBV5-1 and TRBJ2-1, the complete variable domain reads KAGVTQTPRYLIKTRGQQVTLSCSPISGHRSVSWYQQTPGQGLQFLFEYFSETQRNKGNFPGRFSGRQFSNSRSEMNVSTLELGDSALYLCASSLRTGAVGEQFFGPGTRLTVL.

This chain joins TRBV9 and TRBJ2-3, with a weak D call TRBD2 (6 bases). CDR3 length equals 19 residues. The V gene lost 4 bases and the J gene lost 1 base, with 25 bases spanning the gap. Germline loops: CDR1 SGDLS, CDR2 YYNGEE. For the CDR3, the DNA is TGTGCCAGCAGCCACCCCAGTGCCGGGGGAGCAGGTGGCACAGATACGCAGTATTTT. It specifies CASSHPSAGGAGGTDTQYF.

The V call is TRBV30, the J call TRBJ2-1; D gene unclear. The CDR3 runs 12 residues. V lost 1 base and J 4 bases, leaving 5 bases between the germline ends. The germline gives CDR1 GTSNPN, CDR2 SVGIG (reference sequence). The CDR3 DNA sequence: TGTGCCTGGAGTGCCTATTACAATGAGCAGTTCTTC. As protein: CAWSAYYNEQFF.

The V gene is TRBV12-5, the J gene TRBJ2-7, with 8 bases that match TRBD2. The germline V gene encodes CDR1 LGHNT and CDR2 FRNRAP. The CDR3 covers 16 residues. The ends lost 2 bases at V and 5 bases at J; junction bases unmatched: 11. Written as DNA, the CDR3 is TGTGCTAGTGGTTTGCTCACTGGCGGGAGGAAAGACGAGCAGTACTTC. Amino acids: CASGLLTGGRKDEQYF.

This clone occurred a few times. Here the CDR3 reads CSVRLQGGNTEAFF. The CDR3 DNA reads as TGCAGCGTTCGGCTCCAGGGTGGGAACACTGAAGCTTTCTTT. The genes are TRBV29-1 and TRBJ1-1, with TRBD1 as a possible D gene (5 bases). The germline gives CDR1 SQVTM, CDR2 ANQGSEA. V was cut by 5 bases and J by 1 base, with 14 bases left in between. This CDR3 comprises 14 residues. Supplemented by reference TRBV29-1 and TRBJ1-1, the full variable domain reads SAVISQKPSRDICQRGTSLTIQCQVDSQVTMMFWYRQQPGQSLTLIATANQGSEATYESGFVIDKFPISRPNLTFSTLTVSNMSPEDSSIYLCSVRLQGGNTEAFFGQGTRLTVV.

V gene TRBV25-1 combines with J gene TRBJ2-3; weak D call: TRBD2 (6 bases). The CDR3 contains 15 residues. Deletions cut 3 bases from V and 6 bases from J, with 16 bases between. Germline V gene lookup returns CDR1 MGHDK and CDR2 SYGVNS. Here the CDR3 reads CASSEGITSLDTQYF. DNA of the CDR3: TGTGCCAGCAGTGAGGGGATTACTAGCCTCGATACGCAGTATTTT.

The chain employs TRBV2 and TRBJ2-7; D remains ambiguous. Germline CDR1 and CDR2: SNHLY and FYNNEI. The CDR3 covers 12 residues. V gave up 6 bases and J gave up 6 bases, with 12 bases separating them. The DNA for the CDR3 is TGTGCCAGCAGCCACCCAGGTAGCGAGCAGTACTTC. It translates to CASSHPGSEQYF.

The chain employs TRBV6-4 and TRBJ2-7, with D perhaps matching TRBD2 (6 bases). V was pared by 2 bases and J by 6 bases, with 14 bases between. The CDR3 covers 14 residues. Germline CDR1 and CDR2: MRHNA and SNTAGT. The CDR3 spells CASSDPSVGSEQYF. CDR3 sequence (DNA): TGTGCCAGCAGTGACCCTAGCGTCGGGAGCGAGCAGTACTTC.

The rearrangement links TRBV6-5 to TRBJ2-1; 7 positions agree with TRBD1. Looked up from germline, CDR1 is MNHEY and CDR2 is SVGAGI. J lost 5 bases, V lost 5 bases, and 9 bases had no gene match. This CDR3 is 15 amino acids long. The CDR3 loop reads CASSPAGGKHNEQFF. The CDR3 nucleotides read TGTGCCAGCAGTCCCGCAGGGGGTAAACACAATGAGCAGTTCTTC.

The V gene is TRBV18, the J gene TRBJ1-1; D is perhaps TRBD1 (6 bases). Germline lookup yields CDR1 KGHSH and CDR2 LQKENI. Trimming removed 2 bases from V and 0 bases from J, with 13 bases in between. This CDR3 has 16 residues. The chain's CDR3 is CASSPFEGVMNTEAFF. The CDR3 coding sequence is TGTGCCAGCTCACCATTTGAGGGGGTAATGAACACTGAAGCTTTCTTT.

The V gene is TRBV9, the J gene TRBJ2-7; 8 bases agree with TRBD1. The germline V gene has CDR1 SGDLS and CDR2 YYNGEE. The CDR3 is 12 residues long. With 8 bases clipped from V and 7 bases from J, the junction kept 8 bases outside the gene matches. The CDR3 loop is CASGGQGQEQYF. The CDR3 DNA sequence: TGTGCCAGTGGCGGACAGGGTCAAGAGCAGTACTTC.

This chain links TRBV19 with TRBJ2-7, with D possibly TRBD2 on 5 matching bases. The germline V and J ends were trimmed by 3 bases and 0 bases, with 6 bases remaining between them. The CDR3 loop spans 13 amino acids. The germline CDR1 and CDR2 sequences are LNHDA and SQIVND (reference sequence). CDR3 amino acids: CASSMGDSYEQYF. CDR3 nucleotide sequence: TGTGCCAGTAGTATGGGAGACTCCTACGAGCAGTACTTC.

The chain has TRBV6-1 and TRBJ1-5, with 7 nucleotides matching TRBD1. V dropped 5 bases and J dropped 15; count of bases not matched to a gene: 13. There are 13 residues in the CDR3. The germline gives CDR1 MNHNS, CDR2 SASEGT. CDR3 loop: CASSRPGTEVSHF. The CDR3 bases are TGTGCCAGCAGTCGCCCCGGGACAGAGGTATCGCATTTT.

This clone was counted a single time. The chain links TRBV11-2 to TRBJ1-1; 7 bases are a match to TRBD1. The CDR3 length is 15 residues. J gave up 1 base and V 5 bases, and 7 bases lay outside the gene matches. Germline loops: CDR1 SGHAT, CDR2 FQNNGV. The CDR3 protein is CASSHPRGPNTEAFF. The CDR3 region has the DNA TGTGCCAGCAGCCATCCTAGGGGGCCGAACACTGAAGCTTTCTTT.